Here is one T cell receptor (beta chain) with its context. Antigen specificity is unknown. The sample belongs to a study of T cell responses to AZD1222 COVID-19 vaccine. Study-wide findings and caveats: AZD1222 recipients seropositive at baseline numbered only six or seven. Increases in Spike-specific TCR breadth and depth were seen after two AZD1222 doses.

The protocol was immunoSEQ multiplex PCR, while the TCRdb copy is restricted to in-frame clones and leaves out a portion. In the table there are about 150,000 clones, approximately 90% of which are singletons. The receptor comes from an adult in good health. The sample consisted of peripheral blood, taken on day 0 of AZD1222 vaccination.

In DNA, the CDR3 is TGTGCCATCATGAGTATTGCCTCCTATGGCTACACCTTC. Amino acid sequence: CAIMSIASYGYTF. This chain joins TRBV10-3 and TRBJ1-2; D gene ambiguous. The V end was cut by 7 bases, the J end by 4 bases, with 13 bases between. In germline, CDR1 is ENHRY, CDR2 SYGVKD. This CDR3 is built from 13 residues.